This record concerns one TCR beta chain sequence. This CDR3 region has 20 residues. The sample comes from a study of blood T cell repertoires in COVID-19. Sequencing was performed with immunoSEQ multiplex PCR; in TCRdb, only in-frame clones are kept and a portion is missing. Counted here are 250,000 to 400,000 clones, approximately 90% occurring once; the ten biggest clones make up 1.5% to 2%. The source of this sequence is a woman in her 30s with COVID-19, enrolled during active disease. The sequenced sample was peripheral blood. The gene calls are TRBV21-1 and TRBJ2-7; the table assigns TRBD2, which was not confirmed against the DNA. TRBV21-1 is assigned pseudogene status. CDR3 amino acids: CASSKRVLSTGKSSRGGQYV. CDR3 DNA: TGTGCCAGCAGCAAGAGAGTGTTGAGTACAGGGAAATCATCTCGGGGGGGGCAGTACGTC.